This T cell receptor (beta chain) was identified during a study of identical twins. TCRdb analysed the 5' RACE reads with MiXCR anew, one entry per CDR3 protein. This sample yields around 670,000 distinct CDR3 sequences, of which 6.1% are seen a single time; approximately 1.6% belongs to the top ten. Trimming removed 5 bases at V and 2 bases at J, with 12 bases between. This CDR3 comprises 15 residues. Germline assignment: CDR1 MNHEY and CDR2 SMNVEV (reference sequence). This clonotype was seen a few times. Antigen specificity is unknown. Study-level points and caveats: Cord blood beta clonotypes that were abundant carried fewer insertions, and memory repertoires showed no such trend. Invariant MAIT and iNKT cells are populations that could partly confound zero-insertion analyses. Out-of-frame alpha sequences common to twins exhibited a surplus of low generation probability. Rather than following the same donors, the conclusions depended on cross-sectional statistical analysis.

This TCR was recovered from a man aged 18 to 29 in good health. Sequencing input: naive T cells sorted from blood. The chain combines TRBV27 with TRBJ2-2; no clear D gene. CDR3: CASSNGLLNTGELFF. CDR3 bases: TGTGCCAGCAGTAATGGGCTATTAAACACCGGGGAGCTGTTTTTT.